This T cell receptor beta chain appears in the sequencing data of a study of T cells in Graves' hyperthyroidism and ophthalmopathy. Germline V gene data show CDR1 as SGHKS and CDR2 as YYEKEE (reference sequence). CDR3 length: 12 residues. Trimming pared 4 bases from V and 6 bases from J, leaving 9 bases between. The study defined stable Graves' hyperthyroidism as no ophthalmopathy progression within 18 months. Under 12 ml fresh peripheral blood yielded the PBMCs. For this clonotype: The antigen is unknown.

Researchers took RNA transcripts and amplified the TCR beta CDR3 regions from them. An initial round of RT-PCR targeting the TCR CDR3 relied on the HTBI primer set. One entry per CDR3 protein results from TCRdb running MiXCR on the multiplex PCR reads. The sample lists about 700,000 distinct CDR3 sequences, 13% to 15% seen once, with 10% in the top ten. Study-level points and caveats: A 13 V-J signature model discriminated ophthalmopathy versus stable hyperthyroidism. Blood also contained most expanded thyroid clonotypes above 0.001.

Sequenced: blood. This chain uses TRBV5-5 with TRBJ2-3, with D tentatively TRBD2 (7 bases). This clonotype originated in a woman aged 18-29 years with Graves' hyperthyroidism. The CDR3 bases are TGTGCCAGCAGCGGGAGGGGGGATACGCAGTATTTT. It is translated as CASSGRGDTQYF.